This T cell receptor (beta chain) was recorded in a study of blood T cell repertoires in COVID-19. Study-level background: Sites across the United States, Italy and Spain contributed samples from acute and convalescent COVID-19. The cDNA or gDNA used as material had been derived from T cells, B-cell-depleted T cells, or PBMCs.

In the study's own analysis: The assay estimated nucleated cells by amplifying reference gene primers. The protocol was immunoSEQ multiplex PCR, while the TCRdb copy is restricted to in-frame clones and leaves out a portion. Clone size and V and J calls were adopted from that table, with D and trimming inferred from the DNA. The data contain roughly 350,000 clones, 91% of them singletons. Germline CDR1 is GTSNPN and CDR2 is SVGIG (reference sequence). Trimming removed 2 bases from V and 7 bases from J; junction bases left unmatched: 6. This CDR3 comprises 15 residues. This receptor was obtained from a woman aged 18-29 years who had recovered from COVID-19. The sequenced sample was peripheral blood. The chain employs TRBV30 and TRBJ2-1, with TRBD2 identical over 12 bases. CDR3 sequence (DNA): TGTGCCTGGAGTAGGAGTACTAGCGGGAGGAATGAGCAGTTCTTC. Translation gives CAWSRSTSGRNEQFF.